Shown below are 19 T cell receptor beta chains from a single sample sequenced in a study of regulatory T cells in long-lasting Graves disease. According to the study, TCR beta libraries were built with iRepertoire HTBI primers and CDR3-region Arm-PCR. Using its own MiXCR run on the multiplex PCR reads, TCRdb lists one record per CDR3 protein. The data contain some 500,000 distinct CDR3 sequences, approximately 12% of them singletons. Sample time point: newly diagnosed GD, antithyroid drugs for less than 3 months. From RNA extracted from PBMCs, the TCR library was made. The same data also contributed to another study, on T cells in Graves' hyperthyroidism and ophthalmopathy.

This sample comprised peripheral blood mononuclear cells (PBMCs), obtained at new diagnosis, from a patient treated with antithyroid drugs. These receptors were obtained from a man under 40 with Graves disease.

CDR3 sequence (DNA): TGTGCCAGCAGCCAAGTGGGCGGGAGTAGCGCGTACTCCTACAATGAGCAGTTCTTC. Translated, it gives CASSQVGGSSAYSYNEQFF. This rearrangement joins TRBV3-1 to TRBJ2-1; 7 nucleotides match TRBD2. Per the germline V gene, CDR1 is LGHDT and CDR2 is YNNKEL (reference sequence). The CDR3 length is 19 residues. After removal of 1 base from V and 0 bases from J, the junction contained 12 bases not matched to a gene.

This clonotype was picked up a small number of times. The chain employs TRBV19 and TRBJ2-1; D is unresolved. Germline values: CDR1 LNHDA, CDR2 SQIVND (reference sequence). CDR3 length equals 11 residues. Deletions cut 8 bases from V and 3 bases from J, with 5 bases between. The CDR3 nucleotides are TGTGCCAGTCAAAGCTACAATGAGCAGTTCTTC. Its protein is CASQSYNEQFF.

This clonotype was found a few times. This chain joins TRBV19 and TRBJ2-6; possible D gene TRBD2, 5 bases. Germline V lookup: CDR1 LNHDA, CDR2 SQIVND (reference sequence). The CDR3 runs 16 residues. The germline V and J ends were trimmed by 5 bases and 2 bases, with 13 bases remaining between them. The CDR3 bases are TGTGCCAGTAGTCCCACCCCGCGGGCTGGGGCCAACGTCCTGACTTTC. Translation: CASSPTPRAGANVLTF.

The chain uses TRBV14 and TRBJ2-3, with 8 bases aligning to TRBD2. The germline V gene encodes CDR1 SGHDN and CDR2 FVKESK. This CDR3 has 18 amino acids. With 1 base clipped from V and 3 bases from J, the junction kept 12 bases outside the gene matches. The CDR3 nucleotides read TGTGCCAGCAGCCAAGGTCCCCTTAGCGGGATGGGGACAGATACGCAGTATTTT. It translates to CASSQGPLSGMGTDTQYF.

This clonotype occurred a few times. This chain links TRBV6-4 with TRBJ2-1; 11 bases agree with TRBD2. The CDR3 is 15 residues long. CDR1 and CDR2 from the germline V gene are MRHNA and SNTAGT. V shed 6 bases and J 8 bases; nucleotides not matched to a gene: 9. Written as DNA, the CDR3 is TGTGCCAGCAGCCCAACTAGCGGGAGTGGGCATGAGCAGTTCTTC. Protein sequence: CASSPTSGSGHEQFF.

Note on this clonotype: It may be a read error: a sequence one base away is much more abundant. The chain combines TRBV16 with TRBJ2-5; the D is unclear. Germline V gene sequence: CDR1 KGHSY, CDR2 FQNENV. The ends were cut back, 1 base at V and 4 bases at J, with 4 bases in the middle. The CDR3 runs to 12 residues. CDR3 protein: CASSQWGETQYF. Here the CDR3 DNA reads TGTGCCAGCAGCCAATGGGGAGAGACCCAGTACTTC.

This clonotype turned up a few times. The chain links TRBV20-1 to TRBJ1-5; possibly TRBD1 for D (5 bases). V shed 5 bases and J shed 3 bases, with 14 bases lying between them. CDR1 is DFQATT, CDR2 SNEGSKA, per germline (reference sequence). This CDR3 is 14 amino acids long. The CDR3 reads CSALGGTANQPQHF. In DNA, the CDR3 is TGCAGTGCTCTCGGGGGGACGGCCAATCAGCCCCAGCATTTT.

This clonotype was picked up many times. The chain recombines TRBV12-3 or TRBV12-4 with TRBJ1-5; no clear D. V was cut by 3 bases and J by 2 bases, with 17 bases left in between. This CDR3 has 17 amino acids. The CDR3 DNA sequence: TGTGCCAGCAGTTTTTCTTATCGACGGTGGGGCAATCAGCCCCAGCATTTT. Residues: CASSFSYRRWGNQPQHF.

V and J are TRBV20-1 and TRBJ1-3, with D perhaps matching TRBD1 (5 bases). CDR1 and CDR2 from the germline V gene are DFQATT and SNEGSKA (reference sequence). The V end lost 0 bases, the J end lost 8 bases, and 17 bases lay between the germline ends. CDR3 length equals 15 residues. The CDR3 DNA sequence: TGCAGTGCTAGAGAGCGAGGACCGCGAGGGGACACCATATATTTT. Its protein product is CSARERGPRGDTIYF.

At least ten counts were recorded for this clonotype. The chain uses TRBV29-1 and TRBJ2-3; D not certain. Trimming left V 8 bases short and J 5 bases short, with 14 bases between. CDR3 length: 12 residues. Looked up from germline, CDR1 is SQVTM and CDR2 is ANQGSEA. CDR3 nucleotide sequence: TGCAGCTCGATCGATTGGGGAGATACGCAGTATTTT. The encoded protein is CSSIDWGDTQYF.

This clonotype was detected a few times. The rearrangement joins TRBV29-1 to TRBJ2-7; the match to TRBD1 covers 8 bases. V shed 6 bases, J shed 1 base, and the junction held 5 bases outside the gene matches. The CDR3 length is 13 residues. Germline CDR1 and CDR2: SQVTM and ANQGSEA. The CDR3 loop is CSVGTGRSYEQYF. In DNA form, the CDR3 reads TGCAGCGTAGGGACAGGTCGATCCTACGAGCAGTACTTC.

This clonotype came up many times. The chain combines TRBV9 with TRBJ2-5; 8 bases are a match to TRBD2. Germline V gene data show CDR1 as SGDLS and CDR2 as YYNGEE. The V and J ends lost 0 bases and 5 bases, in that order; junction bases with no gene match: 6. This CDR3 is built from 15 residues. In DNA, the CDR3 is TGTGCCAGCAGCGTAGGTTACGGGAGGGCTGAGACCCAGTACTTC. This codes for CASSVGYGRAETQYF.

This clonotype was recorded at least ten times. The chain links TRBV7-2 to TRBJ1-5, with D perhaps matching TRBD1 (5 bases). The CDR3 is 14 amino acids. V shed 5 bases and J shed 3 bases, with 11 bases lying between them. The germline V gene has CDR1 SGHTA and CDR2 FQGNSA. This CDR3 reads CASSPPGTNQPQHF. The CDR3 coding sequence is TGTGCCAGCAGCCCCCCAGGGACCAATCAGCCCCAGCATTTT.

This clonotype was counted a few times. The chain links TRBV4-1 to TRBJ2-2; D not resolved. Germline V gives CDR1 MGHRA, CDR2 YSYEKL. This CDR3 region has 17 residues. V was clipped by 0 bases and J by 0 bases, with 11 bases between them. The CDR3 DNA sequence: TGCGCCAGCAGCCAAGAAAACAGTTACACGAACACCGGGGAGCTGTTTTTT. Its translation: CASSQENSYTNTGELFF.

This clonotype was counted only a few times. The CDR3 region is CASSPRRAGKQETQYF. The DNA for the CDR3 is TGTGCCAGCTCACCACGTCGAGCGGGTAAACAAGAGACCCAGTACTTC. The chain is built from TRBV18 and TRBJ2-5; maybe TRBD2 (6 bases). This CDR3 has 16 amino acids. Trimming took off 1 base at V and 2 bases at J, with 14 bases between the two ends. Germline CDR1 KGHSH, CDR2 LQKENI.

The sample holds many counts of this clonotype. The chain recombines TRBV12-3 or TRBV12-4 with TRBJ2-5, with D perhaps given as TRBD1 or TRBD2 (5 bases each). The length of the CDR3 is 14 residues. V lost 3 bases and J lost 5, with 13 bases in between. The CDR3 region is CASSFEGWRETQYF. The CDR3 region has the DNA TGTGCCAGCAGTTTTGAGGGGTGGCGGGAGACCCAGTACTTC.

This clonotype has at least ten counts. The chain links TRBV3-1 to TRBJ2-3; 9 bases agree with TRBD2. The V gene's germline CDR1 is LGHDT and CDR2 YNNKEL (reference sequence). V lost 1 base and J lost 3; bases outside the gene matches: 2. This CDR3 is 15 amino acids long. This chain's CDR3 is CASSQVAGATDTQYF. The CDR3 bases are TGTGCCAGCAGCCAAGTAGCGGGAGCGACAGATACGCAGTATTTT.

This chain uses TRBV20-1 with TRBJ2-5; D not resolved. Looked up from germline, CDR1 is DFQATT and CDR2 is SNEGSKA (reference sequence). This CDR3 region has 14 residues. Trimming shortened V by 0 bases and J by 2 bases, and 10 bases separated the two germline ends. The CDR3 reads CSARDPAEQETQYF. The CDR3 bases are TGCAGTGCTAGAGATCCGGCGGAGCAAGAGACCCAGTACTTC.

In its sample, this clonotype was seen a few times. The chain recombines TRBV7-9 with TRBJ1-2, with TRBD1 matching over 12 bases. V gave up 4 bases and J gave up 4 bases; unmatched junction bases: 4. The CDR3 totals 15 residues. The germline V gene encodes CDR1 SEHNR and CDR2 FQNEAQ (reference sequence). CDR3 region: CASSWGTGGIYGYTF. CDR3 bases: TGTGCCAGCAGCTGGGGGACAGGGGGCATCTATGGCTACACCTTC.